This TCR beta chain was recovered during a study of blood T cell repertoires in COVID-19. Study details: PBMCs, B-cell-depleted T cells, or T cells provided the cDNA or gDNA that made up the material.

This clone was observed a few times. This CDR3 region has 16 residues. V shed 5 bases and J 1 base; nucleotides not matched to a gene: 9. Per the germline V gene, CDR1 is MGHDK and CDR2 is SYGVNS. Method: immunoSEQ multiplex PCR; TCRdb's copy keeps in-frame clones and lacks some. In the table there are 50,000 to 75,000 clones, around 77% of which are singletons. The receptor comes from a man at least 80 years old with active or convalescent COVID-19. The V and J genes are TRBV25-1 and TRBJ2-7; 9 positions match TRBD1. What was sequenced was peripheral blood. The CDR3 region is CASSSRWTGASYEQYF. In DNA form, the CDR3 reads TGTGCCAGCAGTTCCCGATGGACAGGGGCGTCCTACGAGCAGTACTTC.